This T cell receptor beta chain was captured in a study of T cells in Graves' hyperthyroidism and ophthalmopathy. In germline, CDR1 is MNHNS, CDR2 SASEGT. The CDR3 contains 14 residues. Study observations and caveats: Stable hyperthyroidism was separated from ophthalmopathy by a model based on 13 V-J features. Most thyroid clonotypes that were expanded above 0.001 also turned up in blood.

TCR beta CDR3 region amplification was performed from RNA transcripts. The HTBI primer set drove a first-round RT-PCR of the TCR CDR3. TCRdb re-called the multiplex PCR reads through MiXCR, storing one row per CDR3 protein. The data show about 96,000 distinct CDR3 sequences, with just over 50% seen just once and around 30% held by the top ten. As regards this clonotype: Its antigen is undetermined.

The clonotype was recovered from a woman in her 40s with Graves' hyperthyroidism. This chain connects TRBV6-1 to TRBJ2-5; 9 positions match TRBD1. Sequencing input: blood. The CDR3 sequence: CARGDRDHRETQYF. The CDR3 DNA is TGTGCTAGAGGGGACAGGGACCACCGAGAGACCCAGTACTTC.